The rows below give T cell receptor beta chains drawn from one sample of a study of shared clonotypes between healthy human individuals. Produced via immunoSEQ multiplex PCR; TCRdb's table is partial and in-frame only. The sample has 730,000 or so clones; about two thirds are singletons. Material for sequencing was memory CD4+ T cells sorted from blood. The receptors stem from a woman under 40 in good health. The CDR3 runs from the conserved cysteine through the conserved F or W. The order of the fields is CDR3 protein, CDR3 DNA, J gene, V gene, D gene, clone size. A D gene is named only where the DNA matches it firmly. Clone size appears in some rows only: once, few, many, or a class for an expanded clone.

CASSLTPSNQPQHF | TGTGCCAGCAGCTTGACCCCTAGCAATCAGCCCCAGCATTTT | TRBJ1-5 | TRBV7-2 | . | many
CASSSSGVSYEQYF | TGTGCCAGCAGCTCATCGGGGGTTTCCTACGAGCAGTACTTC | TRBJ2-7 | TRBV11-2 | . | once
CASSFRDRAYEQYF | TGTGCCAGCTCATTCCGGGACAGGGCCTACGAGCAGTACTTC | TRBJ2-7 | TRBV18 | TRBD1 | .
CASSYQGTSSYEQYF | TGCGCCAGCAGCTACCAGGGGACCAGCTCCTACGAGCAGTACTTC | TRBJ2-7 | TRBV5-1 | . | .
CSVASGRASDTQYF | TGCAGCGTTGCTAGCGGGAGGGCCTCGGATACGCAGTATTTT | TRBJ2-3 | TRBV29-1 | TRBD2 | .
CASSATVNTEAFF | TGTGCCAGCAGTGCTACGGTGAACACTGAAGCTTTCTTT | TRBJ1-1 | TRBV5-4 | . | .
CASSSGTANEQYF | TGTGCCAGCTCGTCCGGGACAGCCAACGAGCAGTACTTC | TRBJ2-7 | TRBV18 | TRBD1 | few
CASIGWGVGELFF | TGCGCCAGCATCGGCTGGGGTGTCGGGGAGCTGTTTTTT | TRBJ2-2 | TRBV10-2 | . | .
CAWSPRGNTEAFF | TGTGCCTGGAGTCCCCGGGGGAACACTGAAGCTTTCTTT | TRBJ1-1 | TRBV30 | . | .
CASSVDRSYGYTF | TGTGCCAGCAGCGTAGACAGGAGCTATGGCTACACCTTC | TRBJ1-2 | TRBV9 | . | once
CASSFGSGINEQYF | TGTGCCAGCAGCTTCGGTAGCGGGATCAACGAGCAGTACTTC | TRBJ2-7 | TRBV7-2 | TRBD2 | .
CASSLEGRGDEQFF | TGTGCCAGCAGTTTGGAGGGCCGTGGGGATGAGCAGTTCTTC | TRBJ2-1 | TRBV6-5 | . | once